The source of this T cell receptor (beta chain) is a study of T-cell reconstitution after alpha-beta-depleted transplantation in children. Study results and limitations: Several hundred expanded graft clones reportedly were the source of alpha-beta T cells about two months after transplant.

V was clipped by 4 bases and J by 5 bases; unmatched bases: 10. CDR1 is LNHNV, CDR2 YYDKDF, per germline (reference sequence). This CDR3 is 15 amino acids long. For TCRbeta, the library was prepared with unique molecular identifiers. TCRdb itself ran the PCR reads through MiXCR, one entry per CDR3 protein. The top ten hold roughly 5% of the sample, which has about 830,000 distinct CDR3 sequences, approximately 15% seen once. In this sample, this clonotype turned up a few times. The antigen is not known. The chain uses TRBV15 and TRBJ2-7; 8 bases match TRBD2. This clonotype originated in a male patient under 18 who had a stem cell transplant for acute lymphoblastic leukemia, so the T cells may come from the graft donor. The source material was PBMCs, mostly from graft donor cells, sampled 360 days after TCRalphabeta/CD19-depleted stem cell transplant. The CDR3 region has the DNA TGTGCCACCAGCAAAGTTGGGCTAGCGGGTGACGAGCAGTACTTC. Its translation is CATSKVGLAGDEQYF.